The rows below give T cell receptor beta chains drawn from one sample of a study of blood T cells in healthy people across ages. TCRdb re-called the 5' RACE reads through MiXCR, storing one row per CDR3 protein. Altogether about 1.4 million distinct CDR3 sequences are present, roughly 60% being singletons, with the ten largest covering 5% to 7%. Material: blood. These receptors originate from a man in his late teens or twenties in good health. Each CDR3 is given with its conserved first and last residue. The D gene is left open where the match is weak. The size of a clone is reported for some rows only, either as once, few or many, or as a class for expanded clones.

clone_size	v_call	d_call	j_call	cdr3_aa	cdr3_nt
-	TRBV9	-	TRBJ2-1	CASSVAPGFLNEQFF	TGTGCCAGCAGCGTAGCTCCAGGATTCCTCAATGAGCAGTTCTTC
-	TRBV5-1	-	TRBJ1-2	CASNADTDGIYGYTF	TGCGCCAGCAACGCGGATACGGACGGGATCTATGGCTACACCTTC
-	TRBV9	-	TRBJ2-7	CASSAGPEGEQYF	TGTGCCAGCAGCGCCGGACCAGAAGGCGAGCAGTACTTC
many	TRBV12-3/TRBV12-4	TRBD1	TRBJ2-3	CASSLTGVTDTQYF	TGTGCCAGCAGTTTGACAGGGGTCACAGATACGCAGTATTTT
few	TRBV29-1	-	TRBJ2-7	CSVHTQTGAYEQYF	TGCAGCGTTCATACCCAGACAGGCGCCTACGAGCAGTACTTC
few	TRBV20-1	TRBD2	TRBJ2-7	CSANPGLASSYEQYF	TGCAGTGCCAACCCGGGACTAGCGAGCTCCTACGAGCAGTACTTC
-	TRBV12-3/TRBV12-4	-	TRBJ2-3	CASTTRGDTQYF	TGTGCCAGTACAACCCGGGGGGATACGCAGTATTTT
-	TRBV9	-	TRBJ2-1	CASPKTYNEQYF	TGTGCCAGCCCTAAAACCTACAATGAGCAGTACTTT
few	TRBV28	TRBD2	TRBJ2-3	CASSPLAGNRADTQYF	TGTGCCAGCAGCCCACTAGCGGGGAACCGGGCAGATACGCAGTATTTT
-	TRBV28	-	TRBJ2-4	CASSFRTMGNIQYF	TGTGCCAGCAGTTTCAGGACTATGGGTAACATTCAGTACTTC
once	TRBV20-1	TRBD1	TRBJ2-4	CSATLIRQGVRIQYF	TGCAGTGCTACACTAATACGACAGGGAGTGAGGATTCAGTACTTC
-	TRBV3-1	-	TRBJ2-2	CASSQVPDSTGELFF	TGTGCCAGCAGCCAAGTGCCGGATTCTACCGGGGAGCTGTTTTTT
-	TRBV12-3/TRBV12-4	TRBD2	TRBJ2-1	CASSLAALAGGPNEQFF	TGTGCCAGCAGTTTAGCAGCGCTAGCGGGGGGGCCTAATGAGCAGTTCTTC
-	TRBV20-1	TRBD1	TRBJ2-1	CSASWTGTLLNEQFF	TGCAGTGCCTCGTGGACAGGGACATTACTCAATGAGCAGTTCTTC
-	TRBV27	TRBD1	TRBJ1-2	CASSSPDWDRGRLGYTF	TGTGCCAGCAGTTCCCCGGACTGGGACAGGGGGCGGTTGGGCTACACCTTC
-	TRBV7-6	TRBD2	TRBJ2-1	CASTEAGLDNEQFF	TGTGCCAGCACCGAAGCGGGACTCGACAATGAGCAGTTCTTC
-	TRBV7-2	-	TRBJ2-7	CASSLGSQGEQYF	TGTGCCAGCAGCTTAGGCTCCCAGGGCGAGCAGTACTTC
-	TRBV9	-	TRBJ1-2	CASSVESGLYGYTF	TGTGCCAGCAGCGTAGAGTCAGGCCTCTATGGCTACACCTTC
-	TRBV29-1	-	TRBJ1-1	CSVEDPSVTEAFF	TGCAGCGTTGAAGATCCGTCGGTCACTGAAGCTTTCTTT
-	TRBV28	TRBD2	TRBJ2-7	CVSSGTDTVYEQYF	TGTGTCAGCAGCGGGACCGACACTGTCTACGAGCAGTACTTC
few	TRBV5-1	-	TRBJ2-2	CASVARGGTNTGELFF	TGCGCCAGCGTAGCTCGAGGCGGGACGAACACCGGGGAGCTGTTTTTT
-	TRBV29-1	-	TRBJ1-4	CSVGFLGEKLFF	TGCAGCGTTGGTTTCTTGGGTGAAAAACTGTTTTTT
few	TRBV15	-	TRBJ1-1	CATSPGRRNTEAFF	TGTGCCACCAGCCCGGGGCGTCGGAACACTGAAGCTTTCTTT
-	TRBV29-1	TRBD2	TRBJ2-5	CSEIGTSEDTQYF	TGCAGCGAGATAGGGACTAGCGAAGACACCCAGTACTTC
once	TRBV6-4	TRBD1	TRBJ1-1	CASSAMAGGYVPRGAFF	TGTGCCAGCAGCGCCATGGCAGGGGGATACGTACCGAGGGGGGCTTTCTTT
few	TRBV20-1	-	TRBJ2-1	CSASVAGFYNEQFF	TGCAGTGCTAGCGTGGCGGGATTCTACAATGAGCAGTTCTTC
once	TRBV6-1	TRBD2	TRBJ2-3	CASSEPPGLALHTDTQYF	TGTGCCAGCAGTGAACCGCCGGGACTAGCGTTACACACAGATACGCAGTATTTT
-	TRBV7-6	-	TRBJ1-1	CASSLGGGEAEAFF	TGTGCCAGCAGCTTAGGGGGGGGCGAGGCTGAAGCTTTCTTT
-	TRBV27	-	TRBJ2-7	CASSSLGSDEQYF	TGTGCCAGCAGCAGTTTGGGCTCCGACGAGCAGTACTTC
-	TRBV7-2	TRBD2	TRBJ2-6	CASSIRTSGRNGANVLTF	TGTGCCAGCAGCATCAGGACTAGCGGGAGAAATGGGGCCAACGTCCTGACTTTC
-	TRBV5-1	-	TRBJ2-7	CASSLPEVGYEQYF	TGCGCCAGCAGCCTACCGGAGGTGGGCTACGAGCAGTACTTC
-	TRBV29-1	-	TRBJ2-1	CSVVTRGSYNEQFF	TGCAGCGTCGTTACTAGGGGGTCCTACAATGAGCAGTTCTTC
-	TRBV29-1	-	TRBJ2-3	CSSIEGNVMTDTQYF	TGCAGCTCCATCGAGGGGAATGTGATGACAGATACGCAGTATTTT
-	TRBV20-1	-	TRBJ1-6	CSATTGQIIAAGSSPLHF	TGCAGTGCTACGACGGGCCAGATTATCGCGGCGGGGTCGTCACCCCTCCACTTT
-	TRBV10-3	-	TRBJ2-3	CAISQGGASRGDTQYF	TGTGCCATCAGCCAGGGGGGGGCCTCCCGAGGGGATACGCAGTATTTT
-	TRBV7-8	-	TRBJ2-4	CASSLVRAPGKQYF	TGTGCCAGCAGCTTAGTCCGCGCCCCAGGGAAGCAGTACTTC
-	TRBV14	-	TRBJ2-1	CASSLASASNEQFF	TGTGCCAGCAGCCTCGCCTCAGCCAGCAATGAGCAGTTCTTC
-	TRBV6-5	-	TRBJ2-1	CASSYSRGSSYNEQFF	TGTGCCAGCAGTTACTCCCGGGGGAGCTCCTACAATGAGCAGTTCTTC
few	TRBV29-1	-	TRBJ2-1	CSGSLMTGYNEQFF	TGCAGCGGTTCACTCATGACAGGATACAATGAGCAGTTCTTC
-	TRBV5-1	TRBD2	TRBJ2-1	CASSLATSGGFNNEQFF	TGCGCCAGCAGCTTGGCAACTAGCGGGGGGTTTAACAATGAGCAGTTCTTC
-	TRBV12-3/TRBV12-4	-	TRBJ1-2	CASSLNLPLAGYTF	TGTGCCAGCAGTTTGAATCTCCCTCTCGCGGGCTACACCTTC
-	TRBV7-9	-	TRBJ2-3	CASSLRQKDTDTQYF	TGTGCCAGCAGCTTAAGACAGAAGGACACAGATACGCAGTATTTT
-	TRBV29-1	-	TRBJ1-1	CSVEQLLNTEAFF	TGCAGCGTAGAACAGCTTTTGAACACTGAAGCTTTCTTT
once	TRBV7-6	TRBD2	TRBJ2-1	CASSRTSGTGEQFF	TGTGCCAGCAGTCGGACTAGCGGGACAGGGGAGCAGTTCTTC
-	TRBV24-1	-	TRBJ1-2	CATSDWNYNYGYTF	TGTGCCACCAGTGATTGGAACTATAACTATGGCTACACCTTC
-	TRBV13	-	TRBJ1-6	CASSLLASSYNSPLHF	TGTGCCAGCAGCTTATTGGCCAGCTCCTATAATTCACCCCTCCACTTT
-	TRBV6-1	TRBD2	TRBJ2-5	CASSEVVGLAGEQYF	TGTGCCAGCAGTGAAGTGGTGGGACTAGCGGGAGAGCAGTACTTC
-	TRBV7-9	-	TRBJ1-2	CASSFASSAGHLYGYTF	TGTGCCAGCAGCTTCGCTTCCTCAGCGGGACATCTATATGGCTACACCTTC
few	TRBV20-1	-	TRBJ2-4	CSARQGPWGQYF	TGCAGTGCTAGACAGGGCCCCTGGGGGCAGTACTTC
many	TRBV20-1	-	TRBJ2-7	CSATTRLDLREQYF	TGCAGTGCTACCACCCGGTTGGATCTACGGGAGCAGTACTTC